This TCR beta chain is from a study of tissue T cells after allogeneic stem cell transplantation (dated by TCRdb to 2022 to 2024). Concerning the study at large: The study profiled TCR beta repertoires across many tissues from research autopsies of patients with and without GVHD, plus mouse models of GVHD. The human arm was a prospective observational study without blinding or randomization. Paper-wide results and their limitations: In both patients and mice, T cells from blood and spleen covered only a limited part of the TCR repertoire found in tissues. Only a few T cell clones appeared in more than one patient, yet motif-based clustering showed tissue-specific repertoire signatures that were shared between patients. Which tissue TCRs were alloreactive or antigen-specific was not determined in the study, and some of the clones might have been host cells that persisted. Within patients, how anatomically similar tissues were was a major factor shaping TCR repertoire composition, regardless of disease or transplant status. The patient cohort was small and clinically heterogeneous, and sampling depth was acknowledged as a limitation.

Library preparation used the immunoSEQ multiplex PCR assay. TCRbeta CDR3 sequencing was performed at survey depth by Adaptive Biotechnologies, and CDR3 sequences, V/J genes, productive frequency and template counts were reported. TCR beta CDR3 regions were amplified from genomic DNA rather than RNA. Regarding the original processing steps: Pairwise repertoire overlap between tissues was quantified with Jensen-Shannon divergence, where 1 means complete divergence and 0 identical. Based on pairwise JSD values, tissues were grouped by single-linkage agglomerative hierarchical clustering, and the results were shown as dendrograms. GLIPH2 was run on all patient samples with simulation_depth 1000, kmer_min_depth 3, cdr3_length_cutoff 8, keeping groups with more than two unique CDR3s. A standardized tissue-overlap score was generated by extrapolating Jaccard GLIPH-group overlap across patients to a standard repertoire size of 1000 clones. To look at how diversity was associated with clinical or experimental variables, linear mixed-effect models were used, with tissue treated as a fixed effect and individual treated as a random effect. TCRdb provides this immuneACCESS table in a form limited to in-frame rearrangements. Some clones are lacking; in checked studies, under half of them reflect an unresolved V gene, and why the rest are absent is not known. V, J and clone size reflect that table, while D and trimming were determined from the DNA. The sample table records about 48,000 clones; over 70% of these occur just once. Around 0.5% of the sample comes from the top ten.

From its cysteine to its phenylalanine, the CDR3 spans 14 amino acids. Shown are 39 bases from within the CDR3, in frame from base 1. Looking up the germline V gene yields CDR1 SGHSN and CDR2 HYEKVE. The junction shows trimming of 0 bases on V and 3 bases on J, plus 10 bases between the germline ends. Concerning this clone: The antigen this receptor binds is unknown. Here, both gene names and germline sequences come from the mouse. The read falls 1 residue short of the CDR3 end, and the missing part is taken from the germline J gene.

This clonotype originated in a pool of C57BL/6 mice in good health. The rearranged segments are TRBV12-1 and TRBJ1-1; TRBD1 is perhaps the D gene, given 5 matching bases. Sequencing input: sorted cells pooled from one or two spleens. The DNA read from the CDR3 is TGTGCCAGCTCTCTCGAGGGGAGGGACACAGAAGTCTTC. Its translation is CASSLEGRDTEVF. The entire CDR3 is CASSLEGRDTEVFF. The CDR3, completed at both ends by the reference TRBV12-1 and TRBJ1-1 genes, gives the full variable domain DSGVVQSPRHIIKEKGGRSVLTCIPISGHSNVVWYQQTLGKELKFLIQHYEKVERDKGFLPSRFSVQQFDDYHSEMNMSALELEDSAMYFCASSLEGRDTEVFFGKGTRLTVV.